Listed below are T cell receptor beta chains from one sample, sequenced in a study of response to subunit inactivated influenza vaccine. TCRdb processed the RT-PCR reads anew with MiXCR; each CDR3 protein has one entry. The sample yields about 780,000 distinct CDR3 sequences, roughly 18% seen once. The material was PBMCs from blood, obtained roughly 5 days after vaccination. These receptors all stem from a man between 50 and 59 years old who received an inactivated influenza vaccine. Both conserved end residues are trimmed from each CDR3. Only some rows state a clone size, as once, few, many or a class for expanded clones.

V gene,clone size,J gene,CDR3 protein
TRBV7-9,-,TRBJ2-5,ASSDTAEEKY
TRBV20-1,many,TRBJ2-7,SARDRTSGRGEQY
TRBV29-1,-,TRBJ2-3,SGLRTSGPGDTQY
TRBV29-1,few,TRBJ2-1,SVFNPGAEQF
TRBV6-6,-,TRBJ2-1,ASNGGGYEQF
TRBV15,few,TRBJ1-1,ATSRGEGFEAF
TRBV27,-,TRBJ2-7,ASREGTASPYEQY
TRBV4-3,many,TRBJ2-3,ASSQGPGGDTQY
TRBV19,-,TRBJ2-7,ASSIAQGIREQY
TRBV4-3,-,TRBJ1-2,ASSQGQGSDYGYT
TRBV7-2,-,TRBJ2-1,ASSFRASSWGHEQF
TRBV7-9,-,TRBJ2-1,ASSGLIGYNEQF
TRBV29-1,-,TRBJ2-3,SAKGVFSTDTQY
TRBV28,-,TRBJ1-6,ASSFLGGRSPLH
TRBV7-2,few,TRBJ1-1,ASGGGNTEAF
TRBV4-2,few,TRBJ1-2,ASSQGQGATGYT
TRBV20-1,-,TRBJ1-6,SVIKPGGRNSPLH
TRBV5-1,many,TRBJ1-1,ASSLEVGMNTEAF
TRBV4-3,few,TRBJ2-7,ASSQDTPSRAGNEQY
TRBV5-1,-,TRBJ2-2,ASAISGGHTGELF
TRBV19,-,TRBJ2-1,ASSIRVSYNEQF
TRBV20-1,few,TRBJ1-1,SARAGGVLFPRAF
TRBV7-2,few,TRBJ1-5,ASSPYQGNNQPQH
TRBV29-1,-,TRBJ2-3,SVEGLAGLSDTQY
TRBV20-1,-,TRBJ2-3,SATRTSGGPDTQY
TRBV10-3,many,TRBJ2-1,AISEARSGRDNEQF
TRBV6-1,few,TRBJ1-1,ASSNFGARAEAF
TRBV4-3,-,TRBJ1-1,ASSQPGTANTEAF
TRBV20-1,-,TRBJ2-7,SANYPGQGVRNEQY
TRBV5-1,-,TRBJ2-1,ASSLTTGSSYNEQF
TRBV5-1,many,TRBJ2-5,ASSLEGQETQY
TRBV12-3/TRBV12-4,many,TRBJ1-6,ASSLSGAENSPLH
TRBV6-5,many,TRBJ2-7,ASSYSGRAYEQY
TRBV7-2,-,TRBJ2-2,ASSLEHRTGELF